Shown below are 18 T cell receptor beta chains from a single sample sequenced in a study of T-cell reconstitution after alpha-beta-depleted transplantation in children. Researchers prepared the TCRbeta library using unique molecular identifiers, the study reports. TCRdb recomputed calls from the PCR reads with MiXCR, one row per CDR3 protein. The sample has 200,000 to 300,000 distinct CDR3 sequences, 20% to 30% seen once. The sequencing here drew on PBMCs, taken before TCRalphabeta/CD19-depleted stem cell transplant. These receptor sequences come from a girl aged 2-10 years with Fanconi anemia, due to receive a stem cell transplant.

This clonotype was seen ten or more times. This chain uses TRBV29-1 with TRBJ2-7; tentatively, D is TRBD1 (5 bases). The V gene's germline CDR1 is SQVTM and CDR2 ANQGSEA. The CDR3 spans 13 residues. V was shortened by 3 bases and J by 3 bases, with 12 bases between the two germline ends. CDR3 amino acids: CSVESGRDYEQYF. The DNA of the CDR3 is TGCAGCGTTGAGTCAGGGCGCGACTACGAGCAGTACTTC.

This clonotype was counted at least ten times. The CDR3 spells CASSQVEWGTYGYTF. For the CDR3, the DNA is TGTGCCAGCAGCCAAGTAGAGTGGGGTACTTATGGCTACACCTTC. The rearrangement joins TRBV4-2 to TRBJ1-2; D remains unclear. Germline V gene sequence: CDR1 LGHNA, CDR2 YNFKEQ. V lost 1 base, J lost 5 bases, and 14 bases lay in between. The CDR3 runs to 15 residues.

At least ten counts were recorded for this clonotype. This rearrangement joins TRBV7-2 to TRBJ2-1; D is possibly TRBD2 (5 bases). Germline CDR1 SGHTA, CDR2 FQGNSA. The CDR3 spans 13 residues. Trimming shortened V by 5 bases and J by 5 bases, and 10 bases separated the two germline ends. The DNA for the CDR3 is TGTGCCAGCAGCCTCGGACTGAACAATGAGCAGTTCTTC. This gives the protein CASSLGLNNEQFF.

Only a few counts were recorded for this clonotype. The chain carries TRBV10-3 and TRBJ2-7; a weak D match, TRBD1 (6 bases). Trimming pared 2 bases from V and 3 bases from J, leaving 23 bases between. Germline CDR1 ENHRY, CDR2 SYGVKD. The CDR3 totals 18 residues. Here the CDR3 reads CAISEIPEARDKIYEQYF. DNA of the CDR3: TGTGCCATCAGTGAGATACCCGAGGCTCGGGACAAAATCTACGAGCAGTACTTC.

In this sample, this clonotype turned up many times. The V gene is TRBV12-3 or TRBV12-4, the J gene TRBJ1-1; a weak D match, TRBD1 (5 bases). The CDR3 is made up of 11 amino acids. V was trimmed by 7 bases and J by 5 bases, leaving 8 bases between them. The CDR3 sequence: CASMWGTEAFF. CDR3 nucleotide sequence: TGTGCCAGCATGTGGGGGACTGAAGCTTTCTTT.

The rearrangement joins TRBV29-1 to TRBJ2-7; D possibly corresponds to TRBD1 (6 bases). The germline CDR1 and CDR2 sequences are SQVTM and ANQGSEA. The germline V and J ends were trimmed by 1 base and 6 bases, with 16 bases remaining between them. The CDR3 loop spans 14 amino acids. CDR3 protein: CSVEVGGGAAEQYF. The CDR3 DNA reads as TGCAGCGTTGAAGTGGGTGGGGGCGCGGCCGAGCAGTACTTC.

The chain links TRBV2 to TRBJ2-1, with TRBD2 matching over 15 bases. The CDR3 contains 17 residues. Unmatched junction bases numbered 6, after V lost 6 bases and J lost 3 bases. Germline CDR1 reads SNHLY; CDR2 reads FYNNEI. The CDR3 DNA is TGTGCCAGCAGGGGGACTAGCGGGGGGTCCTACTACAATGAGCAGTTCTTC. As protein: CASRGTSGGSYYNEQFF.

The chain carries TRBV20-1 and TRBJ2-1, with 11 positions matching TRBD2. From germline, CDR1 is DFQATT and CDR2 SNEGSKA (reference sequence). This CDR3 spans 12 amino acids. Unmatched junction bases numbered 7, after V lost 3 bases and J lost 15 bases. The CDR3 loop is CSASGLAGGRFF. Here the CDR3 DNA reads TGCAGTGCTAGTGGGCTAGCGGGGGGTCGGTTCTTC.

Here the CDR3 reads CASSEARAGGSTQYF. The CDR3 region has the DNA TGTGCCAGCAGTGAAGCTAGAGCGGGAGGTAGTACGCAGTATTTT. The genes are TRBV2 and TRBJ2-3; 9 bases match TRBD2. This CDR3 is 15 amino acids long. The trim removed 0 bases at V and 8 bases at J, leaving 6 bases unmatched. CDR1 SNHLY and CDR2 FYNNEI come from the germline V gene.

The V gene is TRBV5-1, the J gene TRBJ2-1; no firm D call. There are 12 residues in the CDR3. V lost 0 bases and J 8 bases, leaving 6 bases between the germline ends. In germline, CDR1 is SGHRS, CDR2 YFSETQ. The CDR3, as DNA: TGCGCCAGCAGCTTGGTGTTCGATGAGCAGTTCTTC. This gives the protein CASSLVFDEQFF.

The CDR3, as DNA: TGCAGTGCGGGAGGCGGGGTCCCTAGCACAGATACGCAGTATTTT. Its protein product is CSAGGGVPSTDTQYF. This rearrangement joins TRBV20-1 to TRBJ2-3; D may be TRBD2 (6 bases). The CDR3 has 15 residues. Germline values: CDR1 DFQATT, CDR2 SNEGSKA (reference sequence). V gave up 6 bases and J gave up 0 bases, with 16 bases separating them.

This clonotype was picked up one time. In nucleotides, the CDR3 is TGTGCCAGCAGCATCTCTAGCGGGGGGGCCTACGAGCAGTACTTC. This translates into CASSISSGGAYEQYF. The gene calls are TRBV7-2 and TRBJ2-7; TRBD2 matches at 12 bases. V was clipped by 5 bases and J by 2 bases; unmatched bases: 4. Looked up from germline, CDR1 is SGHTA and CDR2 is FQGNSA. The CDR3 spans 15 residues.

This clonotype was counted at least ten times. This chain links TRBV20-1 with TRBJ2-2; 7 bases map to TRBD1. The germline V gene has CDR1 DFQATT and CDR2 SNEGSKA (reference sequence). This CDR3 region has 14 residues. V lost 3 bases to trimming and J lost 6 bases; unmatched junction nucleotides: 7. In DNA form, the CDR3 reads TGCAGTGCTAGTGACAGGGATTGGGCCGGGGAGCTGTTTTTT. This gives the protein CSASDRDWAGELFF.

CDR3: CSVLRALDTQYF. The CDR3 nucleotides are TGCAGCGTACTTAGGGCGTTGGATACGCAGTATTTT. The rearrangement uses TRBV29-1 and TRBJ2-3; no firm D call. V lost 6 bases and J 6 bases, leaving 13 bases between the germline ends. Looked up from germline, CDR1 is SQVTM and CDR2 is ANQGSEA. The CDR3 loop spans 12 amino acids.

V and J are TRBV20-1 and TRBJ2-1; 8 nucleotides align to TRBD2. Trimming took 5 bases from V and 9 from J; bases not matched to a gene: 18. Germline V gene lookup returns CDR1 DFQATT and CDR2 SNEGSKA (reference sequence). This CDR3 is built from 16 residues. Here the CDR3 DNA reads TGCAGTGCTCCTTCCCTTGGACGGGGGGGCCGAAGTGAGCAGTTCTTC. It codes for CSAPSLGRGGRSEQFF.

The chain combines TRBV7-2 with TRBJ2-3; D is undetermined. CDR1 is SGHTA and CDR2 is FQGNSA in the germline V gene. Trimming left V 5 bases short and J 2 bases short, with 8 bases between. CDR3 length equals 13 residues. The CDR3 loop reads CASSPIATDTQYF. The CDR3 DNA follows: TGTGCCAGCAGCCCGATAGCCACAGATACGCAGTATTTT.

This clonotype was recorded a few times. CDR3 sequence reads: CSVIVPRGGVQETQYF. CDR3 DNA: TGCAGTGTCATAGTACCGAGGGGCGGGGTTCAAGAGACCCAGTACTTC. The rearrangement uses TRBV20-1 and TRBJ2-5, with TRBD2 as a possible D gene (6 bases). Trimming took 7 bases from V and 2 from J, leaving 23 bases between them. This CDR3 spans 16 amino acids. Germline V lookup: CDR1 DFQATT, CDR2 SNEGSKA (reference sequence).

This clonotype has only a few counts. The chain joins TRBV6-5 to TRBJ2-7; D assignment may be TRBD1 or TRBD2 (5 bases each). The CDR3 sequence is 15 residues long. Germline-derived CDR1 and CDR2 are MNHEY and SVGAGI. V was shortened by 2 bases and J by 2 bases, with 13 bases between the two germline ends. The CDR3, as DNA: TGTGCCAGCAGTTACACAGGAGTTAGCGCCTACGAGCAGTACTTC. This gives the protein CASSYTGVSAYEQYF.